This TCR beta chain was captured in a study of blood T cell repertoires in COVID-19. Data came from immunoSEQ multiplex PCR; TCRdb stores just in-frame clones and leaves some out. Among under 250,000 clones, roughly three quarters were seen once, and the ten largest hold about 6.5%. Seattle patients were enrolled while actively infected and followed longitudinally. CDR1 SGHTA and CDR2 FQGNSA come from the germline V gene. V lost 5 bases, J lost 5 bases, and 18 bases lay in between. The CDR3 consists of 15 residues. The sequenced sample was peripheral blood. This TCR was sampled from a woman aged 35 to 49 with COVID-19, enrolled during active disease. The chain has TRBV7-2 and TRBJ1-2; D remains ambiguous. The CDR3 region has the DNA TGTGCCAGCAGCCCCGGGTGGCAGCGAGTATATGGCTACACCTTC. Translating it yields CASSPGWQRVYGYTF. The entire variable domain, with the rest obtained from reference TRBV7-2 and TRBJ1-2, is as follows: GAGVSQSPSNKVTEKGKDVELRCDPISGHTALYWYRQSLGQGLEFLIYFQGNSAPDKSGLPSDRFSAERTGGSVSTLTIQRTQQEDSAVYLCASSPGWQRVYGYTFGSGTRLTVV.